A single sample gave rise to the 28 T cell receptor beta chains below, sequenced in a study of response to subunit inactivated influenza vaccine. In TCRdb, the RT-PCR reads were re-called with MiXCR into one record per CDR3 protein. The profile shows 450,000 to 600,000 distinct CDR3 sequences, approximately 7.7% of them singletons. Sequencing used PBMCs from blood, obtained around 25 months after vaccination. These receptors all stem from a man aged 50-75 years who received an inactivated influenza vaccine.

V is TRBV20-1 and J is TRBJ1-2; D may be TRBD1 (5 bases). Trimming removed 4 bases at V and 5 bases at J, with 11 bases between. Germline values: CDR1 DFQATT, CDR2 SNEGSKA (reference sequence). This CDR3 contains 12 residues. The CDR3 spells CSAMFRTYGYTF. The CDR3 region has the DNA TGCAGTGCTATGTTCAGGACATATGGCTACACCTTC.

Turning to this clonotype: Without the conserved terminal phenylalanine or tryptophan, this CDR3 likely stems from a read error. This chain's CDR3 is CSARATTYEQYS. The DNA of the CDR3 is TGCAGTGCTAGGGCCACAACCTACGAGCAGTACTCC. The V call is TRBV20-1, the J call TRBJ2-7; D gene unclear. Germline CDR1 is DFQATT and CDR2 is SNEGSKA (reference sequence). The CDR3 runs to 12 residues. V dropped 3 bases and J dropped 2 bases, with 8 bases sitting between them.

The V gene is TRBV12-3 or TRBV12-4, the J gene TRBJ2-7, with D possibly matching TRBD1 (6 bases). The CDR3 length is 13 residues. The ends were cut back, 4 bases at V and 6 bases at J, with 13 bases in the middle. The CDR3 DNA is TGTGCCAGCAGTTCCTTACAGGGTGGCGAGCAGTACTTC. It translates to CASSSLQGGEQYF.

This clonotype has ten or more counts. The chain links TRBV6-2 or TRBV6-3 to TRBJ2-7, with D tentatively TRBD1 (6 bases). This CDR3 contains 13 residues. Germline V gene lookup returns CDR1 MNHEY and CDR2 SVGEGT. Deletions cut 1 base from V and 4 bases from J, with 8 bases between. Written as DNA, the CDR3 is TGTGCCAGCAGTTACTTTCAGGGGTACGAGCAGTACTTC. Amino acid sequence: CASSYFQGYEQYF.

This clonotype showed up just a few times. J is TRBJ2-7 and V is TRBV29-1; 9 bases are shared with TRBD1. Germline V gene data show CDR1 as SQVTM and CDR2 as ANQGSEA. The CDR3 totals 13 residues. V was clipped by 7 bases and J by 6 bases; unmatched bases: 10. In nucleotides, the CDR3 is TGCAGCGCTACCGTAACAGGGGGCGCCGAGCAGTACTTC. This translates into CSATVTGGAEQYF.

This clonotype was observed a handful of times. CDR3 bases: TGTGCCAGCAGTTCACAGGGGTGGAGTGAAAAACTGTTTTTT. It codes for CASSSQGWSEKLFF. The chain joins TRBV27 to TRBJ1-4, with 7 bases that match TRBD1. Germline lookup yields CDR1 MNHEY and CDR2 SMNVEV (reference sequence). Trimming took 4 bases from V and 7 from J; bases not matched to a gene: 6. CDR3 length: 14 amino acids.

J is TRBJ1-1 and V is TRBV6-6; no clear D. The CDR3 loop spans 13 amino acids. Trimming pared 6 bases from V and 6 bases from J, leaving 14 bases between. From germline, CDR1 is MNHNY and CDR2 SVGAGI (reference sequence). The CDR3 DNA reads TGTGCCAGCAGACTCCTGGCAGGCGCTGAAGCTTTCTTT. Translation: CASRLLAGAEAFF.

In DNA, the CDR3 is TGTGCCAGCAGGACTCCGACTAGCGCTGGGACCCAGTACTTC. Translating gives CASRTPTSAGTQYF. This chain links TRBV7-2 with TRBJ2-5; 8 bases map to TRBD2. Looked up from germline, CDR1 is SGHTA and CDR2 is FQGNSA. Unmatched junction bases numbered 10, after V lost 6 bases and J lost 7 bases. The CDR3 runs to 14 residues.

The rearrangement links TRBV7-9 to TRBJ2-7, with TRBD2 matching over 11 bases. This CDR3 contains 16 residues. Germline V CDR1 and CDR2: SEHNR, FQNEAQ (reference sequence). V lost 2 bases and J lost 0; bases outside the gene matches: 3. CDR3 sequence (DNA): TGTGCCAGCAGCTTATTAGCGGGAGGGCCCTCCTACGAGCAGTACTTC. Residues: CASSLLAGGPSYEQYF. The full variable domain, with the rest looked up from reference TRBV7-9 and TRBJ2-7, is DTGVSQNPRHKITKRGQNVTFRCDPISEHNRLYWYRQTLGQGPEFLTYFQNEAQLEKSRLLSDRFSAERPKGSFSTLEIQRTEQGDSAMYLCASSLLAGGPSYEQYFGPGTRLTVT.

As to this clonotype: A much larger clone sits a single nucleotide away, making a read error possible. V and J are TRBV5-1 and TRBJ2-1, with D perhaps TRBD1 (5 bases). Germline V gene data show CDR1 as SGHRS and CDR2 as YFSETQ. The CDR3 contains 14 residues. The DNA of the CDR3 is TGCGCCGGCAGCCCAGCGACAGATTACAATGAGCAGTTCTTC. Translating it yields CAGSPATDYNEQFF. The variable domain in full, completed from reference TRBV5-1 and TRBJ2-1, reads KAGVTQTPRYLIKTRGQQVTLSCSPISGHRSVSWYQQTPGQGLQFLFEYFSETQRNKGNFPGRFSGRQFSNSRSEMNVSTLELGDSALYLCAGSPATDYNEQFFGPGTRLTVL.

This clonotype showed up many times. The CDR3 region is CSAYRVLPNTGELFF. In DNA form, the CDR3 reads TGCAGTGCTTACCGTGTACTACCGAACACCGGGGAGCTGTTTTTT. V is TRBV20-1 and J is TRBJ2-2; no firm D call. Germline loops: CDR1 DFQATT, CDR2 SNEGSKA (reference sequence). V was clipped by 5 bases and J by 0 bases, with 13 bases between them. The CDR3 extends over 15 amino acids.

V usage is TRBV5-5 and J usage is TRBJ2-3; 13 bases align to TRBD2. J lost 9 bases, V lost 3 bases, and 4 bases had no gene match. The CDR3 spans 14 residues. Germline-derived CDR1 and CDR2 are SGHKS and YYEKEE (reference sequence). CDR3 sequence (DNA): TGTGCCAGCAGCTGGGGACTAGCGGGGTACACGCAGTATTTT. Translated: CASSWGLAGYTQYF.

With regard to this clonotype: A much larger clone differs from this one at a single base, so this may be a read error. The V call is TRBV2, the J call TRBJ2-7; TRBD1 matches 9 bases. The junction had 3 bases not matched to a gene; V was cut back by 6 bases and J by 0 bases. CDR1 SNHLY and CDR2 FYNNEI come from the germline V gene. This CDR3 region has 14 residues. CDR3: CASRRTGVSYEQYF. In DNA, the CDR3 is TGTGCCAGCAGACGGACAGGGGTCTCCTACGAGCAGTACTTC.

Many counts were recorded for this clonotype. The chain uses TRBV10-3 and TRBJ2-7, with 10 nucleotides matching TRBD2. The germline V gene encodes CDR1 ENHRY and CDR2 SYGVKD. The CDR3 is 19 residues long. V lost 4 bases to trimming and J lost 5 bases; unmatched junction nucleotides: 20. In DNA, the CDR3 is TGTGCCATCAGTGGGGACCGTGGAGCGGGGGGGCCAAGATCCCACGAGCAGTACTTC. Residues: CAISGDRGAGGPRSHEQYF.

The V call is TRBV20-1, the J call TRBJ2-2; TRBD2 agrees at 11 bases. Trimming removed 1 base from V and 0 bases from J; junction bases left unmatched: 13. Germline V gives CDR1 DFQATT, CDR2 SNEGSKA (reference sequence). There are 20 residues in the CDR3. The CDR3 here is CSARANPGQGLAANTGELFF. The DNA of the CDR3 is TGCAGTGCTAGAGCTAATCCGGGACAGGGACTAGCGGCGAACACCGGGGAGCTGTTTTTT.

This clonotype was seen a few times. The chain has TRBV7-8 and TRBJ1-2, with 9 bases that match TRBD1. Losses at the gene ends were 5 bases for V and 4 bases for J; bases not matched to a gene: 14. This CDR3 comprises 17 residues. Germline V CDR1 and CDR2: SGHVS, FQNEAQ. The CDR3 region has the DNA TGTGCCAGCAGCCAGCGGCCGGGACAGGGCTCGAGCTATGGCTACACCTTC. Translation: CASSQRPGQGSSYGYTF.

This clonotype was recorded a few times. This chain's CDR3 is CASSLRVSPLHF. The CDR3 DNA follows: TGTGCCAGCAGCTTACGGGTCTCACCCCTCCACTTT. V usage is TRBV7-8 and J usage is TRBJ1-6; no firm D call. Germline V gene data show CDR1 as SGHVS and CDR2 as FQNEAQ. V was shortened by 2 bases and J by 10 bases, with 6 bases between the two germline ends. The CDR3 covers 12 residues.

The chain employs TRBV9 and TRBJ2-3; TRBD2 might be the D (5 bases). Germline CDR1 SGDLS, CDR2 YYNGEE. The CDR3 extends over 15 amino acids. The ends were cut back, 1 base at V and 6 bases at J, with 15 bases in the middle. The CDR3 loop reads CASSVRTGVQDTQYF. CDR3 nucleotides: TGTGCCAGCAGCGTACGGACTGGAGTTCAGGATACGCAGTATTTT.

For the CDR3, the DNA is TGTGCCAGCAGCTTAGTAGAAGGGCCGGATTCACCCCTCCACTTT. This codes for CASSLVEGPDSPLHF. The gene calls are TRBV7-6 and TRBJ1-6, with D uncertain. The CDR3 has 15 residues. Germline V gene sequence: CDR1 SGHVS, CDR2 FNYEAQ. Trimming left V 1 base short and J 8 bases short, with 12 bases between.

DNA for the CDR3: TGTGCCAGCAGCCCCGATCCTCGGGAGCAGTACTTC. Its translation: CASSPDPREQYF. The gene calls are TRBV7-9 and TRBJ2-7; no clear D. Trimming left V 5 bases short and J 7 bases short, with 12 bases between. The germline V gene has CDR1 SEHNR and CDR2 FQNEAQ (reference sequence). This CDR3 region has 12 residues. Together with reference TRBV7-9 and TRBJ2-7, the CDR3 gives the full variable domain: DTGVSQNPRHKITKRGQNVTFRCDPISEHNRLYWYRQTLGQGPEFLTYFQNEAQLEKSRLLSDRFSAERPKGSFSTLEIQRTEQGDSAMYLCASSPDPREQYFGPGTRLTVT.

This clonotype was recorded at least ten times. This chain joins TRBV29-1 and TRBJ2-5; D may be TRBD1 or TRBD2 (5 bases each). The CDR3 runs 12 residues. Germline V gene lookup returns CDR1 SQVTM and CDR2 ANQGSEA. Trimming pared 7 bases from V and 0 bases from J, leaving 9 bases between. The CDR3 bases are TGCAGCGGGGGACCGTACCAAGAGACCCAGTACTTC. Its translation is CSGGPYQETQYF. The full variable domain, with the rest looked up from reference TRBV29-1 and TRBJ2-5, is SAVISQKPSRDICQRGTSLTIQCQVDSQVTMMFWYRQQPGQSLTLIATANQGSEATYESGFVIDKFPISRPNLTFSTLTVSNMSPEDSSIYLCSGGPYQETQYFGPGTRLLVL.

This clonotype was detected only a few times. V and J are TRBV20-1 and TRBJ2-7; TRBD2 agrees at 8 bases. The CDR3 runs 15 residues. Germline CDR1 DFQATT, CDR2 SNEGSKA (reference sequence). Unmatched junction bases numbered 6, after V lost 0 bases and J lost 2 bases. CDR3 sequence: CSARDPAGDTYEQYF. The CDR3 DNA sequence: TGCAGTGCTAGAGATCCAGCGGGGGATACCTACGAGCAGTACTTC.

This chain joins TRBV28 and TRBJ2-7; tentatively, D is TRBD2 (6 bases). CDR3 length: 16 residues. Trimming took 5 bases from V and 0 from J, leaving 17 bases between them. Germline loops: CDR1 MDHEN, CDR2 SYDVKM. CDR3 in amino acids: CASSPTSQDYSYEQYF. In nucleotides, the CDR3 is TGTGCCAGCAGTCCCACCTCACAGGACTACTCCTACGAGCAGTACTTC.

V is TRBV6-1 and J is TRBJ1-5, with D possibly TRBD1 on 6 matching bases. V dropped 8 bases and J dropped 1 base, with 12 bases sitting between them. CDR3 size: 14 residues. Germline CDR1 MNHNS, CDR2 SASEGT. The CDR3 spells CASRDRTSNQPQHF. CDR3 bases: TGTGCCAGCCGAGACAGGACGAGCAATCAGCCCCAGCATTTT.

This clonotype has more than one count but fewer than ten. This chain uses TRBV20-1 with TRBJ2-7, with no clear D. The V end was cut by 0 bases, the J end by 1 base, with 10 bases between. There are 14 residues in the CDR3. Germline V gene lookup returns CDR1 DFQATT and CDR2 SNEGSKA (reference sequence). For the CDR3, the DNA is TGCAGTGCTAGAGATATTGACGCTTCCTACGAGCAGTACTTC. The encoded protein is CSARDIDASYEQYF.

This clonotype was detected many times. J is TRBJ1-2 and V is TRBV4-1; D remains unclear. Germline lookup yields CDR1 MGHRA and CDR2 YSYEKL. This CDR3 is built from 16 residues. V was cut by 1 base and J by 5 bases, with 17 bases left in between. The CDR3 protein is CASSQGLIEGRYGYTF. DNA for the CDR3: TGCGCCAGCAGCCAAGGACTAATAGAGGGCCGATATGGCTACACCTTC.

This clonotype was found many times. The J gene is TRBJ2-7, the V gene TRBV5-8; D might be TRBD1 (5 bases). Germline V lookup: CDR1 SGHTS, CDR2 YDEGEE. CDR3 length equals 15 residues. Between the trimmed V and J ends, which lost 4 bases and 3 bases, there was a span of 17 bases. The CDR3 region is CASSRRFLTDYEQYF. The DNA for the CDR3 is TGTGCCAGCAGCCGGAGATTTCTGACAGACTACGAGCAGTACTTC.

The V gene is TRBV4-3, the J gene TRBJ2-1, with 8 bases identical to TRBD2. Per germline, CDR1 LGHNA and CDR2 YSLEER. V shed 1 base and J 4 bases; nucleotides not matched to a gene: 9. The CDR3 length is 17 residues. CDR3 sequence (DNA): TGCGCCAGCAGCCAAGGCCCGGTTAGCGGGGCTTACAATGAGCAGTTCTTC. This gives the protein CASSQGPVSGAYNEQFF.